The 18 T cell receptor beta chains reported below all come from one sample, sequenced in a study of vaccination and CD4 T cells after COVID-19 (dated by TCRdb to between 2020 and 2023). The label giving this sample's time point can be read as: late sampling 161 to 241 days after vaccination in a few convalescent patients. The meaning of the sample's treatment or condition label: approximately 10-day PBMC culture with coronavirus spike peptide pools or control peptides (ViraFEST assay). No antigen has been assigned to these receptors. The library was obtained by PCR. The sequencer was an Illumina iSeq 100. At the Johns Hopkins FTIC core, DNA from the cultured CD4+ T cells underwent TCR sequencing with the Oncomine TCR Beta short-read assay. TCRdb handled the public reads itself, with Q25 trimming in fastp and clone calling in MiXCR, and kept productive beta chains. Rows are combined by CDR3 protein, so each entry shows the most common genes and DNA. For this sample there are fewer than 20,000 distinct CDR3 sequences; more than 40% appear just once. The top ten constitute roughly 21% of the sample.

The starting material was CD4+ T cells from blood, cultured in vitro, obtained about 7 months after SARS-CoV-2 vaccination. These receptors all come from a human donor who had recovered from COVID-19.

This chain uses TRBV20-1 with TRBJ1-2; perhaps TRBD1 as D (5 bases). The ends were cut back, 7 bases at V and 8 bases at J, with 20 bases in the middle. The CDR3 consists of 13 residues. CDR1 DFQATT and CDR2 SNEGSKA come from the germline V gene (reference sequence). Written as DNA, the CDR3 is TGCAGTGTTGGAGGGGCGACGGTCAAAGGCTACACCTTC. Translation: CSVGGATVKGYTF.

This rearrangement joins TRBV2 to TRBJ1-1; 8 bases match TRBD1. The germline V gene has CDR1 SNHLY and CDR2 FYNNEI. The CDR3 extends over 15 amino acids. V shed 5 bases, J shed 6 bases, and the junction held 11 bases outside the gene matches. The CDR3 loop reads CASSLGDRRRAEAFF. The CDR3 DNA follows: TGTGCCAGCAGTCTAGGGGACAGGAGAAGGGCTGAAGCTTTCTTT.

This chain uses TRBV29-1 with TRBJ1-5; D unresolved. The ends were cut back, 5 bases at V and 1 base at J, with 12 bases in the middle. The germline V gene has CDR1 SQVTM and CDR2 ANQGSEA. This CDR3 spans 14 amino acids. CDR3 residues: CSVLTGVSNQPQHF. The DNA for the CDR3 is TGCAGCGTTCTAACTGGGGTGAGCAATCAGCCCCAGCATTTT.

The V and J genes are TRBV28 and TRBJ1-1; D not resolved. Germline loops: CDR1 MDHEN, CDR2 SYDVKM. Trimming took off 2 bases at V and 3 bases at J, with 4 bases between the two ends. CDR3 length equals 12 residues. The CDR3 sequence is CASSLTYTEAFF. CDR3 nucleotides: TGTGCCAGCAGTTTAACGTACACTGAAGCTTTCTTT.

This chain uses TRBV7-9 with TRBJ1-2, with TRBD1 matching over 10 bases. CDR1 and CDR2 from the germline V gene are SEHNR and FQNEAQ (reference sequence). Trimming took 3 bases from V and 8 from J; bases not matched to a gene: 6. CDR3 length: 14 residues. The CDR3 sequence: CASSLGQGYNGYTF. In DNA form, the CDR3 reads TGTGCCAGCAGCTTGGGACAGGGGTACAACGGCTACACCTTC. Variable domain in full (rest from reference TRBV7-9 and TRBJ1-2): DTGVSQNPRHKITKRGQNVTFRCDPISEHNRLYWYRQTLGQGPEFLTYFQNEAQLEKSRLLSDRFSAERPKGSFSTLEIQRTEQGDSAMYLCASSLGQGYNGYTFGSGTRLTVV.

This clonotype was observed a few times. The rearrangement links TRBV7-2 to TRBJ2-5; D not resolved. Trimming pared 2 bases from V and 7 bases from J, leaving 17 bases between. The CDR3 covers 15 residues. The germline gives CDR1 SGHTA, CDR2 FQGNSA. This CDR3 is CASSLSFTQLGTQYF. The CDR3 nucleotides read TGTGCCAGCAGCTTAAGTTTTACGCAGCTAGGGACCCAGTACTTC.

The chain couples TRBV24-1 to TRBJ2-3; 10 bases align to TRBD1. This CDR3 is built from 18 residues. Germline V gene sequence: CDR1 KGHDR, CDR2 SFDVKD. V was pared by 4 bases and J by 3 bases, with 12 bases of the junction left unmatched. CDR3 sequence: CATSDPSRQGAGTDTQYF. In DNA form, the CDR3 reads TGTGCCACCAGTGACCCAAGTCGACAGGGGGCTGGTACAGATACGCAGTATTTT.

This clonotype was observed a few times. The chain has TRBV2 and TRBJ2-5; D unresolved. Germline V gives CDR1 SNHLY, CDR2 FYNNEI. This CDR3 has 11 amino acids. Trimming cost V 8 bases and J 0 bases, with 4 bases left between them. The CDR3 loop is CASRYQETQYF. The CDR3 DNA follows: TGTGCCAGCCGTTACCAAGAGACCCAGTACTTC. The variable domain in full, with the rest retrieved from reference TRBV2 and TRBJ2-5, is EPEVTQTPSHQVTQMGQEVILRCVPISNHLYFYWYRQILGQKVEFLVSFYNNEISEKSEIFDDQFSVERPDGSNFTLKIRSTKLEDSAMYFCASRYQETQYFGPGTRLLVL.

The chain couples TRBV5-1 to TRBJ1-1; weak D call: TRBD1 (6 bases). Germline-derived CDR1 and CDR2 are SGHRS and YFSETQ. Trimming stripped 4 bases from V and 3 bases from J, with 13 bases between. The CDR3 has 14 amino acids. The CDR3 DNA follows: TGCGCCAGCAGCCTACTTAACAGGGACACTGAAGCTTTCTTT. This encodes CASSLLNRDTEAFF.

The CDR3 is CASSGTADYGYTF. The CDR3 region has the DNA TGCGCCAGCAGCGGGACAGCGGACTATGGCTACACCTTC. The V and J genes are TRBV10-2 and TRBJ1-2; 7 positions agree with TRBD1. The CDR3 is 13 residues long. Germline assignment: CDR1 WSHSY and CDR2 SAAADI. V was clipped by 6 bases and J by 3 bases; unmatched bases: 4.

This clonotype was picked up a small number of times. The CDR3: CSASSEQGGVLSYEQYF. In DNA form, the CDR3 reads TGCAGTGCTAGTAGCGAGCAGGGTGGGGTTCTCTCCTACGAGCAGTACTTC. This chain links TRBV20-1 with TRBJ2-7; TRBD1 or TRBD2 may be the D gene (5 bases each). With 3 bases removed from V and 0 bases from J, the gap between germline ends came to 21 bases. The CDR3 spans 17 residues. Germline V gene sequence: CDR1 DFQATT, CDR2 SNEGSKA (reference sequence).

This sequence joins TRBV20-1 and TRBJ1-2; TRBD1 might be the D (6 bases). The V and J ends lost 4 bases and 5 bases respectively, with 20 bases between them. Germline V lookup: CDR1 DFQATT, CDR2 SNEGSKA (reference sequence). CDR3 size: 15 residues. CDR3 amino acids: CSATPQPGAYYGYTF. The CDR3 bases are TGCAGTGCTACACCCCAGCCAGGGGCCTATTATGGCTACACCTTC.

A few counts support this clonotype. The chain links TRBV7-8 to TRBJ1-6; D is uncertain. Germline values: CDR1 SGHVS, CDR2 FQNEAQ. CDR3 length: 18 residues. Trimming took 1 base from V and 0 from J, leaving 13 bases between them. The CDR3 sequence is CASSLGLTSSSYNSPLHF. As DNA, the CDR3 is TGTGCCAGCAGCTTAGGTCTGACTTCCAGCTCCTATAATTCACCCCTCCACTTT. Based on the CDR3 plus reference TRBV7-8 and TRBJ1-6, the full variable domain is GAGVSQSPRYKVAKRGQDVALRCDPISGHVSLFWYQQALGQGPEFLTYFQNEAQLDKSGLPSDRFFAERPEGSVSTLKIQRTQQEDSAVYLCASSLGLTSSSYNSPLHFGNGTRLTVT.

This clonotype came up once. The rearrangement uses TRBV6-5 and TRBJ2-7; TRBD1 matches at 9 bases. Trimming took 0 bases from V and 4 from J; bases not matched to a gene: 7. The CDR3 sequence is 16 residues long. CDR1 MNHEY and CDR2 SVGAGI come from the germline V gene. The CDR3 here is CASSYSTGTGQYEQYF. Here the CDR3 DNA reads TGTGCCAGCAGTTACTCCACCGGGACAGGGCAATACGAGCAGTACTTC.

The chain joins TRBV7-9 to TRBJ2-3; tentative D call: TRBD2 (7 bases). The CDR3 contains 12 residues. The V gene's germline CDR1 is SEHNR and CDR2 FQNEAQ (reference sequence). Trimming pared 5 bases from V and 10 bases from J, leaving 13 bases between. CDR3 DNA: TGTGCCAGCAGCCAGGTGGGGGGGCCGCAGTATTTT. It encodes CASSQVGGPQYF.

The J gene is TRBJ2-7, the V gene TRBV20-1; 8 positions agree with TRBD2. This CDR3 contains 15 residues. From germline, CDR1 is DFQATT and CDR2 SNEGSKA (reference sequence). Losses at the gene ends were 5 bases for V and 3 bases for J; bases not matched to a gene: 12. CDR3 residues: CSAQRGSGSIYEQYF. The CDR3 DNA sequence: TGCAGTGCTCAGAGAGGGAGCGGGAGTATCTACGAGCAGTACTTC.

The chain recombines TRBV20-1 with TRBJ2-5; no clear D. The germline CDR1 and CDR2 sequences are DFQATT and SNEGSKA (reference sequence). The CDR3 consists of 12 residues. With 4 bases removed from V and 5 bases from J, the gap between germline ends came to 11 bases. The CDR3 region is CSAIDPAETQYF. CDR3 DNA: TGCAGTGCTATTGACCCGGCGGAGACCCAGTACTTC.

The table lists this clonotype with a few counts. The chain joins TRBV6-5 to TRBJ1-1; 7 bases are a match to TRBD1. The CDR3 runs 15 residues. Germline CDR1 MNHEY, CDR2 SVGAGI. With V trimmed by 4 bases and J by 4 bases, 9 bases remained unmatched. As DNA, the CDR3 is TGTGCCAGCAGTTGGGGAGGGGGCGTATTCACTGAAGCTTTCTTT. This gives the protein CASSWGGGVFTEAFF.